This TCR beta chain stems from a study of type 1 and type 2 diabetes patients (dated by TCRdb to the mid-2010s). Regarding the research as a whole: Recruited in China, the cohort was made up of 10 or so type 1 diabetes patients, a few type 2 diabetes patients and about 6 nondiabetic controls. Type 2 diabetes patients were used as a disease comparison group for the type 1 diabetes patients. The study used high-throughput sequencing to profile TCRbeta repertoires and compare individuals with type 1 diabetes, type 2 diabetes and no diabetes. Throughout the study, CD4 or CD8 MicroBeads on MACS columns were used to positively select CD4+ and CD8+ T cells from PBMCs. The whole study generated approximately 19,000,000 paired-end reads. Paired-end sequencing of TCRbeta libraries was performed on Illumina HiSeq 2000 or MiSeq instruments. When approximately 19-cycle amplification was compared with 25-cycle amplification, V gene usage looked similar, suggesting that primer efficiencies were similar and PCR bias was random. What the authors observed across the whole study: Study groups were not matched for age and gender, which possibly biased interpretation. Few highly-expanded CD4+ clones, median one, were found in type 2 diabetes patients, accounting for a median about 3.9% of reads. Type 2 diabetes and control samples had highly correlated V and J gene usage patterns, with the correlation between samples averaging roughly 0.97. In both CD4+ and CD8+ T cells, type 2 diabetes repertoires were highly diverse, with diversity significantly greater than that of type 1 diabetes repertoires. Only a limited number of T2D and control samples were sequenced, so some T1D-only HECs might also appear in more T2D or control samples.

Sequences SNHLY (CDR1) and FYNNEI (CDR2) are obtained from the germline V gene. The trim is 7 bases for V and 6 bases for J, with a gap of 18 bases between the germline ends. Counted from cysteine to phenylalanine, this CDR3 has 14 amino acids. Just CDR3 DNA is preserved here, 42 bases in frame from base 1. About this clonotype: No cognate antigen has been identified for it. Base qualities were left out, and no much larger clone turns up one base away.

Sequencing was carried out with an Illumina MiSeq. For TCRbeta CDR3 amplification, the template was genomic DNA taken from the sorted T cell subsets. The TCRbeta CDR3 region was amplified by multiplex PCR using 30 forward and 13 reverse primers. PCR products were purified with AMPure XP beads, after which indices and adaptors were added in a second approximately 25-cycle PCR. Before sequencing, libraries were gel-purified with the QIAquick Gel Extraction Kit. In the authors' own workflow: Paired-end reads were merged using FLASH and were aligned with IgBLAST to IMGT V, D and J germline references. Reads with below 70% alignment identity to germline references were discarded, leaving 11,114,426 reads study-wide. CDR3 boundaries, reading frame and productivity were assigned according to IMGT definitions. Highly-expanded clones were defined as clones making up 1% or more of reads, and normalized Shannon entropy was used to measure diversity. Unpaired two-tailed t-tests were used to test group differences in Shannon entropy. The public sequencing data were trimmed at Q25 with fastp and processed into clonotypes with MiXCR by TCRdb, which kept only in-frame beta chains. One record per CDR3 amino acid sequence lists the most common genes and DNA. The V and J calls were not made by the authors but by TCRdb's processing. For this sample the table gives more than 250,000 distinct CDR3 sequences, of which 47% were detected only once. The top ten hold roughly 13% of the sample.

Standard classification criteria for type 1 or type 2 diabetes were met by all diabetic patients, and glucose and C-peptide were assessed by WHO-recommended methods. Donors with other autoimmune diseases or infections within the previous four weeks were excluded from participation. Approximately 10 milliliters of peripheral blood were collected from each participant. PBMCs were isolated with LymphoPrep density separation. The chain links TRBV2 with TRBJ1-2, and TRBD1 may be the D gene, going by 6 matching bases. The source of this sequence is a man younger than 35 with type 2 diabetes. Sample: peripheral blood mononuclear cells (PBMCs). The CDR3 protein: CASTAGGGPDGYTF. The DNA sequence is TGTGCCAGCACCGCTGGAGGGGGGCCGGATGGCTACACCTTC.